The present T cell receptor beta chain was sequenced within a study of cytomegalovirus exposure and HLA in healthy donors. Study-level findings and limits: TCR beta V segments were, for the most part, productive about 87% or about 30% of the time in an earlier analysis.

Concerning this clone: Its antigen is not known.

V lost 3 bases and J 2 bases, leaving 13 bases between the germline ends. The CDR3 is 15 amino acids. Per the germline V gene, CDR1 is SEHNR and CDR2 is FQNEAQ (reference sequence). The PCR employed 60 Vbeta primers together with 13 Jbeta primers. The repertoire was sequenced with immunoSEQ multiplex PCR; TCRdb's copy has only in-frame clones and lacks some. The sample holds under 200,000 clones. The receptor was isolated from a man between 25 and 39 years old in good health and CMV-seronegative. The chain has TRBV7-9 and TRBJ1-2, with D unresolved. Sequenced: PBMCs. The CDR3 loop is CASSFSPTFNYGYTF. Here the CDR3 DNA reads TGTGCCAGCAGCTTCAGCCCGACTTTCAACTATGGCTACACCTTC.